A selection of T cell receptor beta chains follows, all from one sample in a study of shared clonotypes between healthy human individuals. Generated by immunoSEQ multiplex PCR, the TCRdb table keeps only in-frame clones and is missing some. The sample lists approximately 500,000 clones, roughly 79% occurring once. The sequenced sample was PBMCs. The receptors originated from a woman aged 40 to 55 in good health. Some clones in this sample may be carry-over from other donors' samples. Both conserved end residues are part of each CDR3. The D gene is left open where the match is weak. Size is stated for part of the rows, as once, few or many counts, or as a class when the clone is expanded.

size,J,D,V,CDR3,DNA
.,TRBJ2-3,.,TRBV19,CASSIGRRVSSTDTQYF,TGTGCCAGTAGTATAGGAAGACGGGTGTCTTCCACAGATACGCAGTATTTT
.,TRBJ2-1,.,TRBV6-5,CASSPGIYNEQFF,TGTGCCAGCAGCCCCGGGATATACAATGAGCAGTTCTTC
once,TRBJ2-4,.,TRBV2,CASTQSRGGNIQYF,TGTGCCAGCACGCAGTCCCGGGGCGGGAACATTCAGTACTTC
.,TRBJ1-3,.,TRBV28,CASSPAGAGNTIYF,TGTGCCAGCAGTCCTGCGGGGGCTGGAAACACCATATATTTT
.,TRBJ2-5,.,TRBV5-8,CASSIGTNQETQYF,TGTGCCAGCAGCATCGGGACAAACCAAGAGACCCAGTACTTC
.,TRBJ2-3,.,TRBV7-9,CASSLLELSTDTQYF,TGTGCCAGCAGCTTACTGGAGCTGAGCACAGATACGCAGTATTTT
.,TRBJ2-7,.,TRBV6-1,CASSEGYHEQYF,TGTGCCAGCAGTGAAGGTTACCACGAGCAGTACTTC
.,TRBJ2-7,.,TRBV28,CASTRSSYEQYF,TGTGCCAGCACTCGTAGCTCCTACGAGCAGTACTTC
.,TRBJ2-4,.,TRBV11-2,CASRRLAKNIQYF,TGTGCCAGCAGACGACTAGCCAAAAACATTCAGTACTTC
.,TRBJ2-7,TRBD2,TRBV7-2,CASSPQGAGGYEQYF,TGTGCCAGCAGCCCCCAGGGTGCGGGAGGCTACGAGCAGTACTTC
.,TRBJ1-1,TRBD1,TRBV5-6,CASSLSDRENTEAFF,TGTGCCAGCAGCTTGAGTGACAGGGAGAACACTGAAGCTTTCTTT
many,TRBJ2-2,TRBD1,TRBV10-1,CASSGQGPNTGELFF,TGCGCCAGCAGTGGACAGGGTCCGAACACCGGGGAGCTGTTTTTT
.,TRBJ1-3,.,TRBV18,CASSPGSGNTIYF,TGTGCCAGCTCACCAGGGTCCGGAAACACCATATATTTT
few,TRBJ2-7,.,TRBV5-1,CASSLSQVGASSYEQYF,TGCGCCAGCAGCTTGTCTCAGGTAGGGGCCAGCTCCTACGAGCAGTACTTC
.,TRBJ1-3,TRBD1,TRBV4-1,CASSIRGKSSGNTIYF,TGCGCCAGCAGCATCAGGGGGAAGAGCTCTGGAAACACCATATATTTT
.,TRBJ1-1,.,TRBV7-9,CASSLVPDRNTEAFF,TGTGCCAGCAGCTTAGTCCCCGACAGGAACACTGAAGCTTTCTTT
.,TRBJ1-2,.,TRBV30,CAWSVPHTGTMARYTF,TGTGCCTGGAGTGTCCCTCATACAGGGACTATGGCTCGCTACACCTTC
.,TRBJ1-3,.,TRBV27,CASSLSGVGNTIYF,TGTGCCAGCAGTTTGTCTGGGGTCGGAAACACCATATATTTT
.,TRBJ1-1,.,TRBV18,CASSPRRDDAEAFF,TGTGCCAGCTCACCCAGGCGGGACGACGCTGAAGCTTTCTTT
.,TRBJ1-5,.,TRBV28,CASRPGGNSQPQHF,TGTGCCAGCAGGCCGGGAGGGAACAGTCAGCCCCAGCATTTT
.,TRBJ1-1,TRBD1,TRBV7-2,CASSPGTGAVAEAFF,TGTGCCAGCAGCCCCGGGACAGGGGCGGTAGCTGAAGCTTTCTTT
.,TRBJ2-1,.,TRBV10-2,CASSYGSSYNEQFF,TGCGCCAGCAGTTACGGGAGCTCCTACAATGAGCAGTTCTTC
.,TRBJ2-1,.,TRBV29-1,CSAMINNEQFF,TGCAGCGCTATGATAAACAATGAGCAGTTCTTC
.,TRBJ2-7,TRBD2,TRBV19,CASSPRGAGGLYEQYF,TGTGCCAGTAGCCCGCGGGGGGCGGGAGGACTTTACGAGCAGTACTTC
.,TRBJ2-3,.,TRBV11-3,CASSLQGHTQYF,TGTGCCAGCAGCTTACAGGGACATACGCAGTATTTT
.,TRBJ1-5,.,TRBV5-1,CASSLGQGSNQPQHF,TGCGCCAGCAGCTTGGGGCAGGGCAGCAATCAGCCCCAGCATTTT
once,TRBJ2-3,TRBD1,TRBV7-2,CASSLVIRGRGPPDTQYF,TGTGCCAGCAGCTTAGTTATTCGAGGAAGGGGGCCCCCAGATACGCAGTATTTT
many,TRBJ1-5,TRBD1,TRBV19,CASRRTGGGQPQHF,TGTGCCAGTAGACGGACAGGGGGCGGTCAGCCCCAGCATTTT
.,TRBJ2-7,.,TRBV6-5,CASSPPRGSSYEQYF,TGTGCCAGCAGTCCCCCGAGGGGGTCCTCCTACGAGCAGTACTTC
.,TRBJ2-1,.,TRBV10-2,CASSVGYSYNEQFF,TGCGCCAGCAGTGTTGGTTACTCCTACAATGAGCAGTTCTTC
.,TRBJ2-7,.,TRBV2,CASLGAPSYEQYF,TGTGCCAGTCTAGGGGCCCCTAGCTACGAGCAGTACTTC
.,TRBJ1-5,.,TRBV4-1,CASSQYGVYKDQPQHF,TGCGCCAGCAGCCAATATGGCGTTTACAAAGATCAGCCCCAGCATTTT
.,TRBJ2-1,.,TRBV9,CASSVDGLVHNEQFF,TGTGCCAGCAGCGTAGACGGACTGGTCCACAATGAGCAGTTCTTC
.,TRBJ1-2,TRBD1,TRBV6-5,CASSYGLTGKIYGYTF,TGTGCCAGCAGTTACGGTCTGACAGGGAAGATCTATGGCTACACCTTC
.,TRBJ2-5,.,TRBV5-1,CASSPLGQQETQYF,TGCGCCAGCAGCCCCCTAGGTCAACAAGAGACCCAGTACTTC
.,TRBJ2-1,TRBD2,TRBV4-1,CASSQTSGMNGYNEQFF,TGCGCCAGCAGCCAAACTAGCGGGATGAATGGGTACAATGAGCAGTTCTTC
.,TRBJ2-2,.,TRBV5-6,CASSQTMRGNTGELFF,TGTGCCAGCAGCCAAACAATGCGGGGGAACACCGGGGAGCTGTTTTTT
.,TRBJ2-7,.,TRBV7-3,CASSLGTEYEQYF,TGTGCCAGCAGCCTTGGGACGGAGTACGAGCAGTACTTC
.,TRBJ2-6,.,TRBV5-1,CASSLGWGTGANVLTF,TGCGCCAGCAGCTTGGGTTGGGGTACCGGGGCCAACGTCCTGACTTTC
.,TRBJ2-1,TRBD2,TRBV10-3,CAIRRAGGVNEQFF,TGTGCCATCCGCAGGGCGGGAGGGGTGAATGAGCAGTTCTTC
.,TRBJ2-1,.,TRBV18,CASSPMASSEEQFF,TGTGCCAGCTCACCAATGGCTAGCTCGGAGGAGCAGTTCTTC
.,TRBJ2-3,.,TRBV9,CASSLVGNTQYF,TGTGCCAGCAGCTTAGTGGGGAATACGCAGTATTTT
.,TRBJ2-1,.,TRBV15,CATSRDWGNEQFF,TGTGCCACCAGCAGAGATTGGGGGAATGAGCAGTTCTTC
.,TRBJ2-1,.,TRBV18,CASSPAKGPMASTSYNEQFF,TGTGCCAGCTCACCGGCAAAGGGCCCTATGGCTAGCACCTCCTACAATGAGCAGTTCTTC
many,TRBJ1-4,.,TRBV7-6,CASSGDSQLATNEKLFF,TGTGCCAGCAGCGGGGATTCGCAGCTTGCAACTAATGAAAAACTGTTTTTT
.,TRBJ2-7,.,TRBV7-9,CASSLPNRGGEQYF,TGTGCCAGCAGCTTGCCGAACCGAGGGGGCGAGCAGTACTTC
.,TRBJ1-5,.,TRBV6-5,CASRRDRNNQPQHF,TGTGCCAGCAGAAGAGACAGAAACAATCAGCCCCAGCATTTT
.,TRBJ2-2,.,TRBV7-3,CASSPGTSGELFF,TGTGCCAGCAGCCCCGGGACATCGGGGGAGCTGTTTTTT